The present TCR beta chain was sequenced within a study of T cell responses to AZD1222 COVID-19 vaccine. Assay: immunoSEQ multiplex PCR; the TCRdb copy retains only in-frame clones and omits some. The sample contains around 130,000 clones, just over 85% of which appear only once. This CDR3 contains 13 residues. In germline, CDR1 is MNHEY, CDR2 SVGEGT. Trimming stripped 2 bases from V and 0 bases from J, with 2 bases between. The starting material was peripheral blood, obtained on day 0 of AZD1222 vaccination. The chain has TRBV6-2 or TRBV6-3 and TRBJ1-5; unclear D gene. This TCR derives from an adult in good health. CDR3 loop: CASSYVSNQPQHF. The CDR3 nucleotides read TGTGCCAGCAGTTACGTTAGCAATCAGCCCCAGCATTTT.